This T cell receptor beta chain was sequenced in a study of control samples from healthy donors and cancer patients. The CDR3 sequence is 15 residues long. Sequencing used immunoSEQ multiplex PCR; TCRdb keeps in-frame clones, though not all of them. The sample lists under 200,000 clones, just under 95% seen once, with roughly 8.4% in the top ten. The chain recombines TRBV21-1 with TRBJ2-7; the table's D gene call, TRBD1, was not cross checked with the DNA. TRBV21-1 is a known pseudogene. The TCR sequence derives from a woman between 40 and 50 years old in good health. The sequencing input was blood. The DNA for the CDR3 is TGTGCCAGCACACCTTACAGGATCCGCTCCTACGAGCAGTACTTC. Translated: CASTPYRIRSYEQYF.